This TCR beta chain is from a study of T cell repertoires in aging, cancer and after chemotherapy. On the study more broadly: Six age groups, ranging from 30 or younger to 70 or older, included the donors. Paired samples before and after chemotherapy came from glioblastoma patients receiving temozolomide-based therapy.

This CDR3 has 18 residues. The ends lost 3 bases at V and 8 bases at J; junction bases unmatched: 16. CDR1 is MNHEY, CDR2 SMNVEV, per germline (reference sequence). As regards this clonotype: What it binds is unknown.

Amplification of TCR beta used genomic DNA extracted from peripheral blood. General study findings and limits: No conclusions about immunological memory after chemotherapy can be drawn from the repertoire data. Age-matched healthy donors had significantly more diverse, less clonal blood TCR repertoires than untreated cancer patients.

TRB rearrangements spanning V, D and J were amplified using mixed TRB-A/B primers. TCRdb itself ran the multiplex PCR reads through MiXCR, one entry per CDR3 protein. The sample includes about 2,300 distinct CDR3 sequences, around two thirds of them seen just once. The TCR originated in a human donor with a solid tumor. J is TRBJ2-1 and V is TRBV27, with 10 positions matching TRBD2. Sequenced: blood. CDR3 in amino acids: CASSFSSRKAGGSDEQFF. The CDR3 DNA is TGTGCCAGCAGTTTTTCGTCTCGGAAAGCGGGAGGGTCCGATGAGCAGTTCTTC.